These T cell receptor beta chains were read from a single sample in a study of cytomegalovirus exposure and HLA in healthy donors. Method: immunoSEQ multiplex PCR; TCRdb's copy keeps in-frame clones and lacks some. In the table there are some 90,000 clones, approximately 60% of which are singletons. Source material: PBMCs. These receptors came from a boy aged 5 to 17 in good health and CMV-seropositive. Both conserved end residues are part of each CDR3. The order of the fields is CDR3 protein, CDR3 DNA, clone size, J gene, V gene, D gene. A D gene is named only where the DNA matches it firmly. Only some rows state a clone size, as once, few, many or a class for expanded clones.

CDR3 protein: CSSSLPGAIAFF
CDR3 DNA: TGTTCCAGCAGCTTACCAGGGGCTATCGCTTTCTTT
clone size: NA
J gene: TRBJ1-1
V gene: TRBV7-9
D gene: NA

CDR3 protein: CAISGQGEKTDTQYF
CDR3 DNA: TGTGCCATCAGTGGACAGGGGGAAAAAACAGATACGCAGTATTTT
clone size: few
J gene: TRBJ2-3
V gene: TRBV10-3
D gene: TRBD1

CDR3 protein: CASSTRGPSYEQYF
CDR3 DNA: TGTGCCAGCAGCACCAGGGGACCGTCCTACGAGCAGTACTTC
clone size: NA
J gene: TRBJ2-7
V gene: TRBV21-1
D gene: NA

CDR3 protein: CASSQDHQGRVAFF
CDR3 DNA: TGTGCCAGCTCACAAGACCATCAGGGTAGGGTAGCTTTCTTT
clone size: NA
J gene: TRBJ1-1
V gene: TRBV18
D gene: NA

CDR3 protein: CASSVMRAGNEQFF
CDR3 DNA: TGTGCCAGCAGCGTAATGCGGGCCGGCAATGAGCAGTTCTTC
clone size: NA
J gene: TRBJ2-1
V gene: TRBV9
D gene: NA

CDR3 protein: CATTPMGASQETQYF
CDR3 DNA: TGTGCCACCACGCCCATGGGGGCGAGCCAAGAGACCCAGTACTTC
clone size: NA
J gene: TRBJ2-5
V gene: TRBV19
D gene: NA

CDR3 protein: CATLIRGTEAFF
CDR3 DNA: TGTGCCACCCTTATCCGGGGAACTGAAGCTTTCTTT
clone size: NA
J gene: TRBJ1-1
V gene: TRBV5-4
D gene: NA

CDR3 protein: CASSHRQDTQYF
CDR3 DNA: TGCGCCAGCAGCCACAGACAAGATACGCAGTATTTT
clone size: NA
J gene: TRBJ2-3
V gene: TRBV4-1
D gene: NA

CDR3 protein: CASSRIRTSLYNEQFF
CDR3 DNA: TGTGCCAGCAGCCGTATAAGGACTTCACTTTACAATGAGCAGTTCTTC
clone size: NA
J gene: TRBJ2-1
V gene: TRBV7-9
D gene: NA

CDR3 protein: CASSPQDGGDQPQHF
CDR3 DNA: TGTGCCAGCTCACCACAGGACGGGGGGGATCAGCCCCAGCATTTT
clone size: once
J gene: TRBJ1-5
V gene: TRBV18
D gene: NA

CDR3 protein: CASSGDRGLDIQYF
CDR3 DNA: TGTGCCAGCAGCGGGGACAGGGGTTTGGACATTCAGTACTTC
clone size: few
J gene: TRBJ2-4
V gene: TRBV5-8
D gene: TRBD1

CDR3 protein: CASSPWTSNQPQHF
CDR3 DNA: TGTGCCAGCAGTCCTTGGACAAGCAATCAGCCCCAGCATTTT
clone size: NA
J gene: TRBJ1-5
V gene: TRBV27
D gene: NA

CDR3 protein: CASSLVTGLNYGYTF
CDR3 DNA: TGCGCCAGCAGCTTGGTAACAGGGTTAAACTATGGCTACACCTTC
clone size: NA
J gene: TRBJ1-2
V gene: TRBV5-1
D gene: NA

CDR3 protein: CAWGGLASSYEQYF
CDR3 DNA: TGTGCCTGGGGGGGACTAGCCAGCTCCTACGAGCAGTACTTC
clone size: NA
J gene: TRBJ2-7
V gene: TRBV30
D gene: TRBD2

CDR3 protein: CASSAMGGRSQPQHF
CDR3 DNA: TGTGCCAGCAGCGCGATGGGGGGACGGAGTCAGCCCCAGCATTTT
clone size: NA
J gene: TRBJ1-5
V gene: TRBV9
D gene: NA

CDR3 protein: CASSDTTGGRTEAFF
CDR3 DNA: TGTGCCAGCAGTGATACTACAGGGGGGAGGACTGAAGCTTTCTTT
clone size: NA
J gene: TRBJ1-1
V gene: TRBV6-1
D gene: TRBD1

CDR3 protein: CASDPGQESGELFF
CDR3 DNA: TGTGCCAGCGATCCGGGACAGGAAAGCGGGGAGCTGTTTTTT
clone size: NA
J gene: TRBJ2-2
V gene: TRBV2
D gene: TRBD1

CDR3 protein: CASSVVSGQGFDYGYPF
CDR3 DNA: TGTGCCAGCAGCGTAGTTTCGGGACAGGGGTTTGACTATGGCTACCCCTTC
clone size: NA
J gene: TRBJ1-2
V gene: TRBV9
D gene: TRBD1

CDR3 protein: CASSQDRLAGERGEQYF
CDR3 DNA: TGTGCCAGCAGCCAAGATCGACTAGCGGGAGAGAGGGGAGAGCAGTACTTC
clone size: NA
J gene: TRBJ2-7
V gene: TRBV4-2
D gene: TRBD2

CDR3 protein: CASSRRTSGNYEQYF
CDR3 DNA: TGTGCCAGCAGCCGAAGGACTAGCGGGAACTACGAGCAGTACTTC
clone size: few
J gene: TRBJ2-7
V gene: TRBV13
D gene: TRBD2

CDR3 protein: CASSFAGGTDTQYF
CDR3 DNA: NA
clone size: few
J gene: TRBJ2-3
V gene: TRBV12-1
D gene: NA

CDR3 protein: CASRRGQGGNYGYTF
CDR3 DNA: TGTGCCAGCAGACGGGGACAGGGAGGAAACTATGGCTACACCTTC
clone size: NA
J gene: TRBJ1-2
V gene: TRBV7-9
D gene: TRBD1

CDR3 protein: CASSSTSYEQYF
CDR3 DNA: TGTGCCAGCAGCTCTACTAGCTACGAGCAGTACTTC
clone size: NA
J gene: TRBJ2-7
V gene: TRBV5-6
D gene: NA

CDR3 protein: CASRAQGDRGIIKQYF
CDR3 DNA: TGTGCCAGCAGGGCGCAAGGGGACAGGGGTATAATAAAGCAGTACTTC
clone size: NA
J gene: TRBJ2-7
V gene: TRBV25-1
D gene: TRBD1

CDR3 protein: CASSLRRGETQYF
CDR3 DNA: TGTGCCAGCAGCTTACGCAGGGGTGAGACCCAGTACTTC
clone size: few
J gene: TRBJ2-5
V gene: TRBV7-2
D gene: NA

CDR3 protein: CASSIIARGRQRFTEAFF
CDR3 DNA: TGTGCCAGTAGTATAATTGCCCGCGGGAGGCAGCGCTTCACTGAAGCTTTCTTT
clone size: few
J gene: TRBJ1-1
V gene: TRBV19
D gene: NA

CDR3 protein: CASSLVRGDTQYF
CDR3 DNA: TGTGCCAGCAGCTTAGTACGGGGAGATACGCAGTATTTT
clone size: once
J gene: TRBJ2-3
V gene: TRBV7-2
D gene: NA

CDR3 protein: CASSKPGQGVTDTQYF
CDR3 DNA: TGTGCCAGTTCTAAACCCGGACAGGGTGTAACAGATACGCAGTATTTT
clone size: NA
J gene: TRBJ2-3
V gene: TRBV2
D gene: TRBD1

CDR3 protein: CASSTLTGAGSEQYF
CDR3 DNA: TGTGCCAGCAGCACCTTGACAGGGGCAGGTTCCGAGCAGTACTTC
clone size: NA
J gene: TRBJ2-7
V gene: TRBV5-5
D gene: TRBD1

CDR3 protein: CASSLASGQINTEAFF
CDR3 DNA: TGCGCCAGCAGCTTGGCCTCGGGACAGATAAACACTGAAGCTTTCTTT
clone size: NA
J gene: TRBJ1-1
V gene: TRBV5-1
D gene: TRBD1

CDR3 protein: CASSETRDEQYF
CDR3 DNA: TGTGCCAGCAGTGAAACTAGGGACGAGCAGTACTTC
clone size: NA
J gene: TRBJ2-7
V gene: TRBV6-1
D gene: NA

CDR3 protein: CASSLDNLGSYTF
CDR3 DNA: TGTGCCAGCAGCTTGGACAACCTGGGCAGCTACACCTTC
clone size: few
J gene: TRBJ1-2
V gene: TRBV7-9
D gene: NA

CDR3 protein: CASSPGDSYLWEQYF
CDR3 DNA: TGCGCCAGCAGCCCGGGGGACAGCTATCTCTGGGAGCAGTACTTC
clone size: NA
J gene: TRBJ2-7
V gene: TRBV5-1
D gene: NA

CDR3 protein: CASSSTGYGYTF
CDR3 DNA: TGTGCCAGCAGCTCTACCGGCTATGGCTACACCTTC
clone size: NA
J gene: TRBJ1-2
V gene: TRBV9
D gene: NA

CDR3 protein: CASKLSSNTGELFF
CDR3 DNA: TGTGCCAGCAAATTGTCCTCGAACACCGGGGAGCTGTTTTTT
clone size: NA
J gene: TRBJ2-2
V gene: TRBV2
D gene: NA

CDR3 protein: CASSLAGEPYSQHF
CDR3 DNA: TGTGCCAGCAGCTTGGCCGGGGAACCCTACTCCCAGCATTTT
clone size: few
J gene: TRBJ1-5
V gene: TRBV5-6
D gene: NA

CDR3 protein: CASSFVADNTEAFF
CDR3 DNA: TGTGCCAGCAGCTTCGTAGCAGACAACACTGAAGCTTTCTTT
clone size: NA
J gene: TRBJ1-1
V gene: TRBV7-9
D gene: NA

CDR3 protein: CASSLGLAGSYEQYF
CDR3 DNA: TGTGCCAGCAGCCTAGGACTAGCGGGAAGCTACGAGCAGTACTTC
clone size: few
J gene: TRBJ2-7
V gene: TRBV5-4
D gene: TRBD2

CDR3 protein: CASSLEGDNYGYTF
CDR3 DNA: TGCGCCAGCAGCTTGGAGGGAGATAACTATGGCTACACCTTC
clone size: NA
J gene: TRBJ1-2
V gene: TRBV5-1
D gene: NA

CDR3 protein: CASSLSGTRGETQYF
CDR3 DNA: TGTGCCAGCAGCTTAAGTGGCACGAGGGGGGAGACCCAGTACTTC
clone size: NA
J gene: TRBJ2-5
V gene: TRBV7-2
D gene: NA

CDR3 protein: CASSFGGPDTQYF
CDR3 DNA: TGTGCCAGCAGTTTCGGAGGACCAGATACGCAGTATTTT
clone size: few
J gene: TRBJ2-3
V gene: TRBV19
D gene: NA

CDR3 protein: CASSISQGAYEQYF
CDR3 DNA: TGTGCCAGCAGTATCTCTCAGGGGGCTTACGAGCAGTACTTC
clone size: NA
J gene: TRBJ2-7
V gene: TRBV25-1
D gene: TRBD1

CDR3 protein: CAWRVLSAGGQYF
CDR3 DNA: TGTGCCTGGAGGGTCTTGAGTGCGGGCGGGCAGTACTTC
clone size: NA
J gene: TRBJ2-7
V gene: TRBV30
D gene: NA

CDR3 protein: CASSDWGKSTDTQYF
CDR3 DNA: TGTGCCAGCAGTGATTGGGGCAAGAGCACAGATACGCAGTATTTT
clone size: once
J gene: TRBJ2-3
V gene: TRBV25-1
D gene: NA

CDR3 protein: CASSSMQGGETQYF
CDR3 DNA: TGTGCCAGCAGCTCTATGCAGGGTGGAGAGACCCAGTACTTC
clone size: NA
J gene: TRBJ2-5
V gene: TRBV7-2
D gene: NA

CDR3 protein: CSVDGGFTDTQYF
CDR3 DNA: TGCAGCGTTGACGGCGGCTTCACAGATACGCAGTATTTT
clone size: NA
J gene: TRBJ2-3
V gene: TRBV29-1
D gene: NA

CDR3 protein: CASSEARGQVKNIQYF
CDR3 DNA: TGTGCCAGCAGTGAAGCGCGGGGGCAGGTCAAAAACATTCAGTACTTC
clone size: NA
J gene: TRBJ2-4
V gene: TRBV2
D gene: NA

CDR3 protein: CASSPWRDLDNEQFF
CDR3 DNA: TGCGCCAGCAGCCCGTGGAGGGACTTAGACAATGAGCAGTTCTTC
clone size: few
J gene: TRBJ2-1
V gene: TRBV4-3
D gene: NA

CDR3 protein: CASSEGQMFFYGYTF
CDR3 DNA: TGTGCCAGCAGTGAAGGACAGATGTTTTTCTATGGCTACACCTTC
clone size: NA
J gene: TRBJ1-2
V gene: TRBV6-1
D gene: NA

CDR3 protein: CASERGPPGNQPQHF
CDR3 DNA: TGTGCCAGCGAAAGGGGGCCTCCAGGGAATCAGCCCCAGCATTTT
clone size: NA
J gene: TRBJ1-5
V gene: TRBV19
D gene: TRBD1

CDR3 protein: CTIPGQLNTEAFF
CDR3 DNA: TGCACCATACCGGGACAGCTGAACACTGAAGCTTTCTTT
clone size: NA
J gene: TRBJ1-1
V gene: TRBV29-1
D gene: TRBD1

CDR3 protein: CASSGGRGTEAFF
CDR3 DNA: TGTGCCAGCAGTGGCGGACGGGGCACTGAAGCTTTCTTT
clone size: NA
J gene: TRBJ1-1
V gene: TRBV6-1
D gene: NA

CDR3 protein: CASSVTTGTGTF
CDR3 DNA: TGTGCCAGCAGTGTGACGACAGGGACGGGGACCTTC
clone size: NA
J gene: TRBJ1-2
V gene: TRBV28
D gene: TRBD1

CDR3 protein: CASSYVRESYEQYF
CDR3 DNA: TGTGCCAGCAGCTACGTCCGGGAGTCCTACGAGCAGTACTTC
clone size: NA
J gene: TRBJ2-7
V gene: TRBV6-5
D gene: NA

CDR3 protein: CASSEAGQPHQPQHF
CDR3 DNA: TGTGCCAGCAGTGAAGCGGGACAGCCTCATCAGCCCCAGCATTTT
clone size: few
J gene: TRBJ1-5
V gene: TRBV6-1
D gene: TRBD1

CDR3 protein: CAWNRGRTEAFF
CDR3 DNA: TGTGCCTGGAATCGGGGGAGGACTGAAGCTTTCTTT
clone size: NA
J gene: TRBJ1-1
V gene: TRBV30
D gene: NA

CDR3 protein: CASSLVSGNTEAFF
CDR3 DNA: TGTGCCAGCAGCTTAGTGTCAGGGAACACTGAAGCTTTCTTT
clone size: NA
J gene: TRBJ1-1
V gene: TRBV7-8
D gene: NA

CDR3 protein: CASSLAWAENTGELFF
CDR3 DNA: TGTGCCAGCAGCTTGGCCTGGGCAGAGAACACCGGGGAGCTGTTTTTT
clone size: NA
J gene: TRBJ2-2
V gene: TRBV5-8
D gene: NA

CDR3 protein: CASSLGGHQPQHF
CDR3 DNA: TGCGCCAGCAGCTTGGGGGGGCACCAGCCCCAGCATTTT
clone size: few
J gene: TRBJ1-5
V gene: TRBV5-1
D gene: NA